Listed below are T cell receptor beta chains from one sample, sequenced in a study of brain T cells in children with intractable seizures. Clones were read by immunoSEQ multiplex PCR, and TCRdb kept only the in-frame ones, dropping some. The table shows about 340,000 clones, with more than 85% occurring only once. The sample in question was peripheral blood, obtained more than 4 months after surgery. The receptors derive from a boy in the first two years of life with tuberous sclerosis and intractable seizures. CDR3s include the opening cysteine and the closing phenylalanine or tryptophan. A D gene is named only where the DNA matches it firmly. Clone size is shown for a subset of rows, as once, few, many or a class of expanded clone.

CDR3 DNA	CDR3 protein	V gene	J gene	D gene	clone size
TGTGCCAGCAGCCAACAGGGGGCTTACTATGGCTACACCTTC	CASSQQGAYYGYTF	TRBV5-6	TRBJ1-2	TRBD1	-
TGTGCCTGGAGCCATGGACAGGAGGGTAACACTGAAGCTTTCTTT	CAWSHGQEGNTEAFF	TRBV30	TRBJ1-1	TRBD1	-
TGTGCCAGTAGTTCCGGGACCTTCGGGAATTCACCCCTCCACTTT	CASSSGTFGNSPLHF	TRBV19	TRBJ1-6	-	-
TGTGCCAGCAGCTGGGAGGATGGACAGGGGGCGACTGAAGCTTTCTTT	CASSWEDGQGATEAFF	TRBV7-6	TRBJ1-1	TRBD1	-
TGCAGCGTTACCCCCGGGACAGGGAACTATGGCTACACCTTC	CSVTPGTGNYGYTF	TRBV29-1	TRBJ1-2	TRBD1	-
TGTGCCAGCAGTTTAGGACTAGCCCACTCCTACGAGCAGTACTTC	CASSLGLAHSYEQYF	TRBV27	TRBJ2-7	TRBD2	once
TGCGCCAGCAGTTATACGCCTCTTAATTCACCCCTCCACTTT	CASSYTPLNSPLHF	TRBV10-2	TRBJ1-6	-	-
TGTGCCAGCCAGGGGACAGCAACCGGGGAGCTGTTTTTT	CASQGTATGELFF	TRBV6-6	TRBJ2-2	TRBD1	-
TGTGCCAGCAGGGGACCTGGGAATTCTGGAAACACCATATATTTT	CASRGPGNSGNTIYF	TRBV9	TRBJ1-3	-	-
TGTGCCAGTAGGTCCAGCGGGGTTTACAATGAGCAGTTCTTC	CASRSSGVYNEQFF	TRBV19	TRBJ2-1	TRBD2	medium-sized
TGTGCCAGCAGCCCCGTCGGGCGAAGTGATGGCTACACCTTC	CASSPVGRSDGYTF	TRBV11-2	TRBJ1-2	-	-
TGTGCCAGCAGCCCCTCTAGAGGGGGCTCGGGTGGAAACACCATATATTTT	CASSPSRGGSGGNTIYF	TRBV3-1/TRBV3-2	TRBJ1-3	TRBD1	-
TGTGCCAGCACCACGGACGGCTACGAGCAGTACTTC	CASTTDGYEQYF	TRBV25-1	TRBJ2-7	-	-
TGTGCCAGCAGCTTTCGTTCCGGGGAGCTGTTTTTT	CASSFRSGELFF	TRBV5-6	TRBJ2-2	-	-